The sample holds many counts of the clone carrying this TCR beta chain. The antigen remains undetermined. This CDR3 has 15 amino acids. V lost 4 bases and J 5 bases, leaving 15 bases between the germline ends. CDR1 LGHNA and CDR2 YNFKEQ come from the germline V gene. These data are taken from a study of CD8 T cells in ankylosing spondylitis. Points from the study as a whole: Disease-linked clones, CD8+, were relatively rare in peripheral blood. Clones tied to disease were said to be significantly enriched in matched ankylosing spondylitis synovial fluid.

Quantitative molecular-barcoded 5'-RACE generated the TCR beta libraries. TCRdb independently ran MiXCR on the 5' RACE reads; one entry per CDR3 protein. The sample carries around 300,000 distinct CDR3 sequences, over 12% recorded once. Sequenced sample: blood, either unsorted or a sorted T cell fraction (not recorded which). This chain joins TRBV4-2 and TRBJ2-1, with D possibly TRBD2 on 7 matching bases. The source of this sequence is a male donor with ankylosing spondylitis or in good health (not recorded which). CDR3 residues: CASSPLGGGDNEQFF. The CDR3, as DNA: TGTGCCAGCAGCCCTTTAGGGGGGGGGGACAATGAGCAGTTCTTC.